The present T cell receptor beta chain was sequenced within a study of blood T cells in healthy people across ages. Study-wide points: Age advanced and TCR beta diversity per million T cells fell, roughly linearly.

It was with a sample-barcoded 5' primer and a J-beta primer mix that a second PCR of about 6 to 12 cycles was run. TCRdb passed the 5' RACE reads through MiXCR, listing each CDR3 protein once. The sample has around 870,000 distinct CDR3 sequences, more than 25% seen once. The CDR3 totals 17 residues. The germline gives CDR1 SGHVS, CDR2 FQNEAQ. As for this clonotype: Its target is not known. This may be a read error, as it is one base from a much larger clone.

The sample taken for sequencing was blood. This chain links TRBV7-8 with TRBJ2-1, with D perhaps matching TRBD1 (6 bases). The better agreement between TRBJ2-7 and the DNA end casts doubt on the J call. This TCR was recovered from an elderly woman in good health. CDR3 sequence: CASSLDSRIRSYNEQYF. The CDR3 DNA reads TGTGCCAGCAGCTTGGACAGCCGAATTCGCTCCTACAATGAGCAGTACTTC.